This is a list of T cell receptor beta chains from one sample in a study of human T cells and chemical hapten exposure. TCRdb fed the RACE reads into MiXCR, producing one record per CDR3 protein. This table holds about 84,000 distinct CDR3 sequences, 10% to 11% found once. The material was whole blood, obtained in connection with sensitization to the hapten diphenylcyclopropenone (DPC). The receptors derive from a woman between 45 and 65 years old with alopecia areata. Some clones in this sample may be carry-over from other donors' samples. Each CDR3 is given with its conserved first and last residue. D genes are given only for firm matches. Expanded clones are given a class, and other clones once, few, many or no size at all.

>NA|16|TRBJ2-5|TRBV7-3|few
TGTGCCAGCAGCATAGGACAGAGAGAGGGACAAGAGACCCAGTACTTC
CASSIGQREGQETQYF
>TRBD1|16|TRBJ2-6|TRBV19|NA
TGTGCCAGTAGGAACCAGGGCGACAGGGCGATCAACGTCCTGACTTTC
CASRNQGDRAINVLTF
>NA|15|TRBJ2-7|TRBV12-3/TRBV12-4|many
TGTGCCAGCAGCTCACGATTGTGGGTTGGTTACGAGCAGTACTTC
CASSSRLWVGYEQYF
>NA|14|TRBJ2-3|TRBV30|NA
TGTGCCTGGGGTACACTCTCTAGGGAGGCTACGCAGTATTTT
CAWGTLSREATQYF
>NA|12|TRBJ2-5|TRBV11-3|many
TGTGCCAGCAGCTTAGTACAAGAGACCCAGTACTTC
CASSLVQETQYF
>TRBD1|19|TRBJ1-5|TRBV18|NA
TGTGCCAGCTCACCCTACTCCGGGACAGGGGGCTCAGACAATCAGCCCCAGCATTTT
CASSPYSGTGGSDNQPQHF
>NA|13|TRBJ1-2|TRBV2|many
TGTGCCAGCAAGGGCAGTGCGAACTATGGCTACACCTTC
CASKGSANYGYTF
>TRBD2|17|TRBJ2-1|TRBV4-2|NA
TGTACCAGCAGCCCGACCCCGGGACTAGGGGCAAACAATGAGCAGTTCTTC
CTSSPTPGLGANNEQFF
>TRBD2|17|TRBJ2-5|TRBV29-1|NA
TGCAGCGTTGAGGCCCGCGCCGGACTAGCGGGAGAAGAGACCCAGTACTTC
CSVEARAGLAGEETQYF
>NA|14|TRBJ2-5|TRBV5-1|NA
TGCGCCAGCTATACAGGAGGTACCCAAGAGACCCAGTACTTC
CASYTGGTQETQYF
>NA|12|TRBJ2-7|TRBV5-1|many
TGCGCCAGCAGCTTGGGTTTCCAGGAGCAGTACTTC
CASSLGFQEQYF
>NA|13|TRBJ2-2|TRBV21-1|few
TGTGCCAGCAGCAAAGAGGAGAACGGGGAGCTGTTTTTT
CASSKEENGELFF
>NA|16|TRBJ2-1|TRBV12-2|few
TGTGCAAGTCGCTTAGAAGCGACCTCCGTTATAGGTGAGCAGTTCTTC
CASRLEATSVIGEQFF
>NA|13|TRBJ2-1|TRBV5-1|few
TGCGCCAGCAGCTCCATTGGGGACAATGAGCAGTTCTTC
CASSSIGDNEQFF
>TRBD2|16|TRBJ2-2|TRBV20-1|few
TGCAGTGCTTTTACCCCAGCGGGAGAGCGAAACGGGGAGCTTTTTTTT
CSAFTPAGERNGELFF
>NA|15|TRBJ2-1|TRBV5-5|many
TGTGCCAGCAGCCCGACAGAGAGCTCCTACAATGAGCAGTTCTTC
CASSPTESSYNEQFF
>NA|17|TRBJ2-4|TRBV28|many
TGTGCCAGCGCAGGGGAGGGCTCGGCACGGCTTAAAAACATTCAGTACTTC
CASAGEGSARLKNIQYF
>TRBD1|15|TRBJ1-5|TRBV5-1|medium-sized
TGCGCCAGCAGCTTGAACAGGGGGCGCTATCAGCCCCAGCATTTT
CASSLNRGRYQPQHF
>TRBD1|16|TRBJ1-1|TRBV27|many
TGTGCCAGCAGTTTTTTTGGGACAGGGGTGAACACTGAAGCTTTCTTT
CASSFFGTGVNTEAFF
>NA|14|TRBJ2-5|TRBV7-2|few
TGTGCCAGCAGCTTAGGTCCAAGGGGAGAGACCCAGTACTTC
CASSLGPRGETQYF
>NA|15|TRBJ1-3|TRBV3-1|few
TGTGCCAGCAGCTTCGGGGGGACCGGTGGAAACACCATATATTTT
CASSFGGTGGNTIYF
>TRBD1|14|TRBJ2-5|TRBV11-2|many
TGTGCCAGCACCCGGACAGGGGCGGGGGAGACCCAGTACTTC
CASTRTGAGETQYF
>NA|14|TRBJ2-1|TRBV27|NA
TGTGCCAGCTCCTCGGCCGGGGCCAACAATGAGCAGTTCTTC
CASSSAGANNEQFF
>NA|13|TRBJ1-5|TRBV6-1|few
TGTGCCAGCAGCCGGGACATTGGGCAGCCCCAGCATTTT
CASSRDIGQPQHF
>TRBD2|17|TRBJ2-2|TRBV6-5|NA
TGTGCCAGCACGAAAGACATAGGGACTAGCGGAACCGGGGAGCTGTTTTTT
CASTKDIGTSGTGELFF
>NA|11|TRBJ2-3|TRBV5-6|NA
TGTGCCAGCAGCCAAGCGACGACGCAGTATTTT
CASSQATTQYF
>TRBD2|14|TRBJ2-7|TRBV29-1|many
TGCAGCGTTGCCCCCATAGCGGGAGGCTACGAGCAGTACTTC
CSVAPIAGGYEQYF
>TRBD2|16|TRBJ2-3|TRBV6-2/TRBV6-3|many
TGTGCCAGCAGTTACTCGCTTGCGGGAGTGACCGATACGCAGTATTTT
CASSYSLAGVTDTQYF
>NA|11|TRBJ2-5|TRBV2|many
TGTGCCAGCGGTATTCAGGTGACCCAGTACTTC
CASGIQVTQYF